One and the same sample provided the 9 T cell receptor beta chains below, sequenced in a study of patients and donors after allogeneic stem cell transplantation. TCRdb ran MiXCR on the RT-PCR reads and lists one entry per CDR3 protein. Of about 400,000 distinct CDR3 sequences listed, roughly 16% are singletons. Sequences were obtained from blood, either unsorted or a sorted T cell fraction (not recorded which). Source of these receptors: a human donor who was either an allogeneic HSCT recipient or a stem cell or donor lymphocyte infusion donor (not recorded which). It is not recorded whose cells these are; they may come from a transplant donor.

This chain uses TRBV6-1 with TRBJ2-5; D is unclear. Trimming pared 5 bases from V and 1 base from J, leaving 11 bases between. This CDR3 is 14 amino acids long. Germline assignment: CDR1 MNHNS and CDR2 SASEGT. The CDR3 here is CASSQPTRQETQYF. In DNA form, the CDR3 reads TGTGCCAGCAGTCAACCGACACGCCAAGAGACCCAGTACTTC.

This clonotype was recorded many times. V is TRBV5-1 and J is TRBJ1-1; tentative D call: TRBD1 (6 bases). V was clipped by 0 bases and J by 1 base, with 10 bases between them. CDR1 and CDR2 from the germline V gene are SGHRS and YFSETQ. The CDR3 contains 15 residues. CDR3 residues: CASSLAGVQNTEAFF. The CDR3 nucleotides read TGCGCCAGCAGCTTGGCAGGGGTTCAGAACACTGAAGCTTTCTTT. The full variable domain, its missing parts supplied by reference TRBV5-1 and TRBJ1-1, is KAGVTQTPRYLIKTRGQQVTLSCSPISGHRSVSWYQQTPGQGLQFLFEYFSETQRNKGNFPGRFSGRQFSNSRSEMNVSTLELGDSALYLCASSLAGVQNTEAFFGQGTRLTVV.

The chain uses TRBV20-1 and TRBJ2-7, with 10 bases that match TRBD2. CDR1 DFQATT and CDR2 SNEGSKA come from the germline V gene (reference sequence). V shed 6 bases and J 7 bases; nucleotides not matched to a gene: 12. The CDR3 has 14 amino acids. CDR3 sequence (DNA): TGCAGTGCACCACGACCGGGACTAGCGAGTGAGCAGTACTTC. It is translated as CSAPRPGLASEQYF.

This sequence joins TRBV5-1 and TRBJ2-7; D remains unclear. The CDR3 loop spans 13 amino acids. Looked up from germline, CDR1 is SGHRS and CDR2 is YFSETQ. V gave up 2 bases and J gave up 5 bases, with 11 bases separating them. The CDR3 sequence is CASSFGDPNEQYF. The CDR3 bases are TGCGCCAGCAGCTTTGGGGATCCAAACGAGCAGTACTTC.

This clonotype was seen more than once but under ten times. J is TRBJ1-2 and V is TRBV10-3; 8 bases are a match to TRBD1. The CDR3 runs to 15 residues. V lost 3 bases and J lost 4; bases outside the gene matches: 7. The V gene's germline CDR1 is ENHRY and CDR2 SYGVKD. CDR3 coding DNA: TGTGCCATCAGTGAAAGGACAGGGCTATTCTATGGCTACACCTTC. It codes for CAISERTGLFYGYTF.

The CDR3 coding sequence is TGTGCCAGCAGCCCCCCTGACAGGGTGCGTCTGTACTTC. The encoded protein is CASSPPDRVRLYF. This chain connects TRBV5-5 to TRBJ2-7; 7 nucleotides line up with TRBD1. The CDR3 runs 13 residues. CDR1 is SGHKS and CDR2 is YYEKEE in the germline V gene (reference sequence). V was pared by 4 bases and J by 12 bases, with 13 bases of the junction left unmatched.

This sequence joins TRBV29-1 and TRBJ2-7, with 9 bases matching TRBD1. Germline-derived CDR1 and CDR2 are SQVTM and ANQGSEA. CDR3 size: 14 residues. V lost 8 bases to trimming and J lost 1 base; unmatched junction nucleotides: 9. The CDR3 loop reads CSSSHGTGSYEQYF. The CDR3 nucleotides read TGCAGCTCCTCGCACGGGACAGGGTCCTACGAGCAGTACTTC.

The chain carries TRBV1 and TRBJ2-1; the table's D call, TRBD2, has no DNA check behind it. TRBV1 represents a pseudogene. The CDR3 spans 15 residues. CDR3 loop: CTSSQETNHYNEQFF. In DNA, the CDR3 is TGCACCAGCAGCCAAGAGACTAACCACTACAATGAGCAGTTCTTC.

The rearrangement uses TRBV20-1 and TRBJ2-7; D unclear. Per germline, CDR1 DFQATT and CDR2 SNEGSKA (reference sequence). V was clipped by 3 bases and J by 4 bases, with 10 bases between them. The CDR3 is 12 residues long. DNA of the CDR3: TGCAGTGCTAGTGTACAGATATACGAGCAGTACTTC. Translation gives CSASVQIYEQYF.